Here is one TCR beta chain with its context. Its antigen is unidentified. This specimen comes from a study of a mutant IDH1 vaccine in newly diagnosed glioma. Study summary: Pretreatment consisted of radiotherapy, temozolomide, or both, with most receiving both.

CDR3 length: 13 amino acids. V shed 7 bases and J 3 bases; nucleotides not matched to a gene: 6. The germline V gene encodes CDR1 SNHLY and CDR2 FYNNEI. TCRdb's copy holds only in-frame clones and misses some; the assay was immunoSEQ multiplex PCR. The table includes 30,000 to 40,000 clones, around 83% detected once. Time point here: week 5, during vaccination. Every vaccination contained 300 ug of the mutant IDH1 20-mer peptide and was paired with topical imiquimod. The TCR was taken from a man aged 25-45 years with glioma. V usage is TRBV2 and J usage is TRBJ2-7, with 7 bases matching TRBD1. The material was PBMCs, obtained from a glioma patient whose treatment included an IDH1 peptide vaccine. The CDR3 nucleotides read TGTGCCAGCACCCCACAGGGGTTCTACGAGCAGTACTTC. Translation gives CASTPQGFYEQYF.